This TCR beta chain stems from a study of cytomegalovirus exposure and HLA in healthy donors. In germline, CDR1 is SGHRS, CDR2 YFSETQ. The CDR3 spans 15 residues. Trimming cost V 1 base and J 5 bases, with 12 bases left between them. The PCR used 60 Vbeta and 13 Jbeta primers. Here immunoSEQ multiplex PCR was the method, and the copy in TCRdb shows in-frame clones only, minus some. The table shows 50,000 to 70,000 clones, with about 80% occurring only once. The receptor was derived from a woman aged 40 to 50 in good health and CMV-seronegative. Sequencing was done on a sample of PBMCs. J is TRBJ1-4 and V is TRBV5-1; D ambiguous. CDR3 in amino acids: CASSLIGRWNEKLFF. CDR3 coding DNA: TGCGCCAGCAGCTTGATAGGCAGGTGGAATGAAAAACTGTTTTTT.